This entry lists 20 T cell receptor beta chains sequenced from one sample in a study of tumor-infiltrating lymphocytes in localized non-small cell lung cancer. Sequencing was performed with immunoSEQ multiplex PCR; in TCRdb, only in-frame clones are kept and a portion is missing. The sample has fewer than 25,000 clones, around 80% seen once; the top ten hold 3% to 4%. Sequencing input: lung tumor tissue. The receptors originated from a human donor with non-small cell lung cancer.

The DNA for the CDR3 is TGTGCCAGCAGCCGGGGGGGAGAGGGCACCGGGGAGCTGTTTTTT. This sequence encodes CASSRGGEGTGELFF. The chain recombines TRBV4-2 with TRBJ2-2, with 7 bases matching TRBD2. V lost 4 bases to trimming and J lost 4 bases; unmatched junction nucleotides: 6. Germline V gene sequence: CDR1 LGHNA, CDR2 YNFKEQ. This CDR3 comprises 15 residues.

The chain couples TRBV4-3 to TRBJ1-1; no clear D. V was cut by 3 bases and J by 4 bases, with 12 bases left in between. The CDR3 loop spans 14 amino acids. Per the germline V gene, CDR1 is LGHNA and CDR2 is YSLEER. DNA for the CDR3: TGCGCCAGCAGCCAGGTGGCCGGAGGCACTGAAGCTTTCTTT. Translating gives CASSQVAGGTEAFF.

This sequence joins TRBV7-3 and TRBJ1-5; possibly TRBD1 for D (5 bases). Germline lookup yields CDR1 SGHTA and CDR2 FQGTGA. The CDR3 length is 17 residues. V was clipped by 3 bases and J by 6 bases, with 21 bases between them. CDR3 DNA sequence: TGTGCCAGCAGCTTCCCAATTACGGGGGATTGGAGTCAGCCCCAGCATTTT. This sequence encodes CASSFPITGDWSQPQHF.

V usage is TRBV4-2 and J usage is TRBJ2-1; no definite D call. V was cut by 1 base and J by 0 bases, with 7 bases left in between. This CDR3 has 15 residues. The germline CDR1 and CDR2 sequences are LGHNA and YNFKEQ. The CDR3 protein is CASSQGLSSYNEQFF. The CDR3 coding sequence is TGTGCCAGCAGCCAAGGCCTTTCCTCCTACAATGAGCAGTTCTTC.

The chain joins TRBV6-5 to TRBJ2-1; D not certain. CDR1 and CDR2 (germline): MNHEY, SVGAGI. The CDR3 sequence is 13 residues long. V was pared by 0 bases and J by 4 bases, with 4 bases between. Here the CDR3 DNA reads TGTGCCAGCAGTTACTCCCGTTACAATGAGCAGTTCTTC. Translation gives CASSYSRYNEQFF.

This clone was seen once. The rearrangement links TRBV6-6 to TRBJ2-3; TRBD1 or TRBD2 may be the D gene (5 bases each). The V gene's germline CDR1 is MNHNY and CDR2 SVGAGI (reference sequence). Trimming removed 5 bases at V and 3 bases at J, with 18 bases between. The CDR3 sequence is 16 residues long. The CDR3 bases are TGTGCCAGCAGTCCTGGGACCGGGTATAAAACAGATACGCAGTATTTT. It specifies CASSPGTGYKTDTQYF.

The chain combines TRBV30 with TRBJ1-4; D unresolved. The CDR3 is 11 amino acids. Germline V gives CDR1 GTSNPN, CDR2 SVGIG (reference sequence). V dropped 4 bases and J dropped 5 bases, with 5 bases sitting between them. This chain's CDR3 is CAWNRNEKLFF. In DNA form, the CDR3 reads TGTGCCTGGAACCGAAATGAAAAACTGTTTTTT.

The chain joins TRBV6-1 to TRBJ1-4; D not resolved. V was trimmed by 1 base and J by 0 bases, leaving 6 bases between them. This CDR3 has 15 amino acids. The germline V gene encodes CDR1 MNHNS and CDR2 SASEGT. The DNA of the CDR3 is TGTGCCAGCAGTGAAGGGGAACCAACTAATGAAAAACTGTTTTTT. It specifies CASSEGEPTNEKLFF.

The rearrangement links TRBV7-8 to TRBJ2-2; 8 bases are shared with TRBD1. Trimming removed 5 bases from V and 4 bases from J; junction bases left unmatched: 9. The CDR3 runs 16 residues. Per germline, CDR1 SGHVS and CDR2 FQNEAQ. The CDR3 reads CASSPWDRHSTGELFF. In DNA form, the CDR3 reads TGTGCCAGCAGCCCCTGGGACAGGCATTCCACCGGGGAGCTGTTTTTT.

This chain uses TRBV7-2 with TRBJ2-1, with no clear D. This CDR3 comprises 12 residues. Trimming removed 1 base from V and 8 bases from J, with 6 bases in between. In germline, CDR1 is SGHTA, CDR2 FQGNSA. CDR3 amino acids: CASSLDQYEQFF. CDR3 bases: TGTGCCAGCAGCTTAGATCAGTATGAGCAGTTCTTC.

The chain uses TRBV18 and TRBJ1-2; D is ambiguous. The CDR3 covers 14 residues. V lost 0 bases, J lost 2 bases, and 7 bases lay in between. Germline CDR1 and CDR2: KGHSH and LQKENI. The CDR3 region is CASSPPGRNYGYTF. The DNA for the CDR3 is TGTGCCAGCTCACCACCCGGCAGAAACTATGGCTACACCTTC. Full variable domain (outside the CDR3, taken from reference TRBV18 and TRBJ1-2): NAGVMQNPRHLVRRRGQEARLRCSPMKGHSHVYWYRQLPEEGLKFMVYLQKENIIDESGMPKERFSAEFPKEGPSILRIQQVVRGDSAAYFCASSPPGRNYGYTFGSGTRLTVV.

The chain recombines TRBV13 with TRBJ2-3; D gene unclear. The CDR3 consists of 15 residues. CDR1 PRHDT and CDR2 FYEKMQ come from the germline V gene (reference sequence). V was cut by 5 bases and J by 2 bases, with 14 bases left in between. The CDR3 sequence is CASSGWTTLTDTQYF. Written as DNA, the CDR3 is TGTGCCAGCAGCGGATGGACCACACTCACAGATACGCAGTATTTT.

The genes are TRBV19 and TRBJ1-2; tentative D call: TRBD1 (5 bases). Germline loops: CDR1 LNHDA, CDR2 SQIVND (reference sequence). The CDR3 contains 16 residues. Trimming left V 3 bases short and J 2 bases short, with 16 bases between. CDR3 loop: CASSITTASVNYGYTF. CDR3 bases: TGTGCCAGTAGTATTACGACAGCTTCGGTGAACTATGGCTACACCTTC.

The rearrangement joins TRBV19 to TRBJ1-3; unclear D gene. The germline CDR1 and CDR2 sequences are LNHDA and SQIVND (reference sequence). V was clipped by 7 bases and J by 0 bases, with 13 bases between them. The CDR3 sequence is 15 residues long. The CDR3 protein is CASNPRDSSGNTIYF. As DNA, the CDR3 is TGTGCCAGTAACCCAAGGGATAGCTCTGGAAACACCATATATTTT. Full variable domain (outside the CDR3, taken from reference TRBV19 and TRBJ1-3): DGGITQSPKYLFRKEGQNVTLSCEQNLNHDAMYWYRQDPGQGLRLIYYSQIVNDFQKGDIAEGYSVSREKKESFPLTVTSAQKNPTAFYLCASNPRDSSGNTIYFGEGSWLTVV.

V usage is TRBV9 and J usage is TRBJ2-3; tentatively, D is TRBD2 (6 bases). V dropped 0 bases and J dropped 2 bases, with 10 bases sitting between them. This CDR3 is 15 amino acids long. Germline-derived CDR1 and CDR2 are SGDLS and YYNGEE. The CDR3 coding sequence is TGTGCCAGCAGCGTAGGATCGGGAGACACAGATACGCAGTATTTT. Translation: CASSVGSGDTDTQYF.

The J gene is TRBJ2-7, the V gene TRBV9, with D possibly being TRBD2 (6 bases). V was shortened by 4 bases and J by 3 bases, with 14 bases between the two germline ends. Germline assignment: CDR1 SGDLS and CDR2 YYNGEE. The CDR3 contains 14 residues. CDR3 DNA sequence: TGTGCCAGCAGCCGACTGGCCGGGAGCTACGAGCAGTACTTC. It translates to CASSRLAGSYEQYF.

This chain joins TRBV5-1 and TRBJ2-7, with D possibly being TRBD1 (6 bases). The CDR3 covers 14 residues. Germline V gene lookup returns CDR1 SGHRS and CDR2 YFSETQ. Trimming stripped 1 base from V and 6 bases from J, with 14 bases between. The CDR3 is CASSLKQRGTEQYF. The CDR3 DNA is TGCGCCAGCAGCTTGAAACAGAGGGGGACCGAGCAGTACTTC.

This clone was counted only a few times. This rearrangement joins TRBV5-5 to TRBJ1-3; D is unresolved. Germline CDR1 SGHKS, CDR2 YYEKEE (reference sequence). CDR3 length equals 16 residues. V gave up 3 bases and J gave up 0 bases, with 13 bases separating them. The CDR3, as DNA: TGTGCCAGCAGCTCGACCTTTAGGTCCTCTGGAAACACCATATATTTT. Amino acids: CASSSTFRSSGNTIYF.

The chain uses TRBV5-6 and TRBJ2-7; 7 bases map to TRBD1. From germline, CDR1 is SGHDT and CDR2 YYEEEE. V trimming: 2 bases; J trimming: 2 bases; junction bases outside the gene matches: 10. The length of the CDR3 is 16 residues. CDR3 amino acids: CASSFRTGSITYEQYF. The DNA for the CDR3 is TGTGCCAGCAGCTTTCGGACAGGATCAATCACCTACGAGCAGTACTTC.

The chain employs TRBV28 and TRBJ1-5; no definite D call. The V and J ends lost 6 bases and 3 bases respectively, with 9 bases between them. Germline V lookup: CDR1 MDHEN, CDR2 SYDVKM. The CDR3 is made up of 13 amino acids. In DNA form, the CDR3 reads TGTGCCAGCAGGAGAGAAACCAATCAGCCCCAGCATTTT. Protein sequence: CASRRETNQPQHF.